What follows are 11 T cell receptor beta chains derived from one specimen sequenced in a study of OX40 agonist ivuxolimab in advanced cancers. Profiling relied on immunoSEQ multiplex PCR, and the TCRdb table lists in-frame clones only, not all of them. The sample holds 50,000 or so clones, 85% seen once. The input for sequencing was CD4+ or CD8+ T cells sorted from blood, taken in a trial of the OX40 agonist ivuxolimab. The receptors were gathered from an adult with an advanced solid tumor such as melanoma, head and neck, liver or kidney cancer.

The V call is TRBV25-1, the J call TRBJ2-3; possibly TRBD1 for D (5 bases). In germline, CDR1 is MGHDK, CDR2 SYGVNS. This CDR3 comprises 13 residues. V was shortened by 5 bases and J by 5 bases, with 11 bases between the two germline ends. For the CDR3, the DNA is TGTGCCAGCAGTAAACAGGATGGAGATACGCAGTATTTT. Translated: CASSKQDGDTQYF.

In DNA form, the CDR3 reads TGTGCCAGCAGCCCCCGACAGGGGTCCCCCTACGAGCAGTACTTC. Its translation: CASSPRQGSPYEQYF. J is TRBJ2-7 and V is TRBV9, with 8 bases fitting TRBD1. The CDR3 has 15 amino acids. With V trimmed by 4 bases and J by 2 bases, 8 bases remained unmatched. The V gene's germline CDR1 is SGDLS and CDR2 YYNGEE.

The rearrangement uses TRBV27 and TRBJ1-1; 12 bases align to TRBD1. With 0 bases clipped from V and 14 bases from J, the junction kept 10 bases outside the gene matches. This CDR3 comprises 15 residues. Germline V gene data show CDR1 as MNHEY and CDR2 as SMNVEV (reference sequence). DNA for the CDR3: TGTGCCAGCAGTTTATCGGGGGGACAGGGGGCGGGGGACTTCTTT. This sequence encodes CASSLSGGQGAGDFF.

The CDR3 bases are TGTGCCAGCAGGAACTCTGGAAACACCATATATTTT. This gives the protein CASRNSGNTIYF. The chain employs TRBV27 and TRBJ1-3; no firm D call. V shed 6 bases and J shed 0 bases, with 3 bases lying between them. Per germline, CDR1 MNHEY and CDR2 SMNVEV (reference sequence). The CDR3 loop spans 12 amino acids.

This clone appeared once. The chain couples TRBV5-3 to TRBJ1-2; D perhaps matches TRBD1 (5 bases). TRBV5-3 is flagged as an ORF with uncertain function. The CDR3 sequence is 17 residues long. V was pared by 0 bases and J by 4 bases, with 19 bases between. The CDR3 nucleotides read TGTGCCAGAAGCTTGGAGGGCGGGTGCAGGGTTGGCTATGGCTACACCTTC. Amino acid sequence: CARSLEGGCRVGYGYTF.

In its sample, this clone was seen once. The rearrangement links TRBV11-3 to TRBJ1-2; D is unresolved. This CDR3 is built from 13 residues. Trimming removed 4 bases at V and 5 bases at J, with 11 bases between. Per the germline V gene, CDR1 is SGHNT and CDR2 is YENEEA. CDR3 protein: CASSSQGIYGYTF. In nucleotides, the CDR3 is TGTGCCAGCAGCTCCCAAGGGATTTATGGCTACACCTTC.

V and J are TRBV15 and TRBJ1-1; perhaps TRBD1 as D (5 bases). The length of the CDR3 is 13 residues. Trimming stripped 5 bases from V and 7 bases from J, with 14 bases between. The V gene's germline CDR1 is LNHNV and CDR2 YYDKDF (reference sequence). CDR3 amino acids: CATSPRSGGEAFF. CDR3 sequence (DNA): TGTGCCACCAGCCCAAGGTCTGGGGGTGAAGCTTTCTTT.

DNA for the CDR3: TGTGCCAGCACCCTTGGGGGAGGGAACACTGAAGCTTTCTTT. Residues: CASTLGGGNTEAFF. This chain links TRBV7-2 with TRBJ1-1, with a weak D call TRBD1 (5 bases). Trimming took 7 bases from V and 1 from J, leaving 13 bases between them. Germline V gives CDR1 SGHTA, CDR2 FQGNSA. The CDR3 is made up of 14 amino acids.

This sequence joins TRBV19 and TRBJ1-2; D not certain. There are 11 residues in the CDR3. The germline V gene encodes CDR1 LNHDA and CDR2 SQIVND (reference sequence). Trimming pared 3 bases from V and 6 bases from J, leaving 5 bases between. The CDR3 reads CASSMENGYTF. DNA of the CDR3: TGTGCCAGTAGTATGGAGAATGGCTACACCTTC.

The chain recombines TRBV5-1 with TRBJ1-2; 10 bases align to TRBD1. Germline CDR1 SGHRS, CDR2 YFSETQ. With 5 bases clipped from V and 4 bases from J, the junction kept 8 bases outside the gene matches. The CDR3 is 15 residues long. Here the CDR3 DNA reads TGCGCCAGCAGTAAGACAGGGGGCGGGAGCTATGGCTACACCTTC. Its protein product is CASSKTGGGSYGYTF.

The gene calls are TRBV27 and TRBJ2-5, with D hard to call. The CDR3 spans 13 residues. V lost 2 bases, J lost 1 base, and 5 bases lay in between. Germline V gene sequence: CDR1 MNHEY, CDR2 SMNVEV (reference sequence). The CDR3 DNA reads TGTGCCAGCAGTTTAAGCTTCCAAGAGACCCAGTACTTC. Protein sequence: CASSLSFQETQYF.